Sequencing of this T cell receptor (beta chain) was carried out in a study of blood T cell repertoires in COVID-19. Study as a whole: Acute and convalescent COVID-19 specimens originated in the United States, Italy and Spain. T cells, B-cell-depleted T cells, or PBMCs supplied cDNA or gDNA.

This CDR3 is built from 15 residues. Germline-derived CDR1 and CDR2 are SGHRS and YFSETQ. J lost 10 bases, V lost 7 bases, and 9 bases had no gene match. Authors' data handling: From reference gene primer amplification, estimates of nucleated cell counts were derived. The assay was immunoSEQ multiplex PCR, and TCRdb's table has in-frame clones only and misses some. The V and J calls and clone size come from that table; D and trimming were worked out from the DNA. The sample holds under 250,000 clones, approximately 91% seen once. This clonotype was obtained from a man aged 35-49 years with acute or convalescent COVID-19. The chain couples TRBV5-1 to TRBJ2-1; TRBD2 matches 15 bases. Sequencing used peripheral blood. The CDR3 sequence: CASCRTSGGAFEQFF. The CDR3 DNA follows: TGCGCCAGCTGTAGGACTAGCGGGGGGGCATTCGAGCAGTTCTTC.